This T cell receptor (beta chain) was found in a study of cytomegalovirus exposure and HLA in healthy donors. Study summary: Falling in the Caucasian-associated ancestry cluster were about 83% of 300 to 500 genotyped donors. Study-wide results and caveats: Relative to the approximately 670-donor mean, N-insertions were reportedly fewer in an Asian-associated ancestry cluster in a later analysis.

A note on this clone: Its antigen is undetermined.

It was with 60 Vbeta and 13 Jbeta primers that the PCR ran. Under the authors' procedure: An analysis that came later counted 80 million or so unique TCR beta chains, around 12 million shared. Data came from immunoSEQ multiplex PCR; TCRdb stores just in-frame clones and leaves some out. V and J calls and clone size are those listed in that table; D and trimming were worked out from the DNA. The sample has 100,000 to 150,000 clones; about 85% are singletons. Healthy bone marrow donors formed the donor group. Input material: PBMCs. This receptor was identified in a boy younger than 18 in good health and CMV-seronegative.

DNA of the CDR3: TGTGCCAGCCGGGGGGCGCGGGGGAACTATGGCTACACCTTC. Translated: CASRGARGNYGYTF. The rearrangement joins TRBV5-4 to TRBJ1-2; D possibly corresponds to TRBD1 (6 bases). V gave up 7 bases and J gave up 2 bases, with 15 bases separating them. There are 14 residues in the CDR3. Germline lookup yields CDR1 SGHNT and CDR2 YYREEE (reference sequence).